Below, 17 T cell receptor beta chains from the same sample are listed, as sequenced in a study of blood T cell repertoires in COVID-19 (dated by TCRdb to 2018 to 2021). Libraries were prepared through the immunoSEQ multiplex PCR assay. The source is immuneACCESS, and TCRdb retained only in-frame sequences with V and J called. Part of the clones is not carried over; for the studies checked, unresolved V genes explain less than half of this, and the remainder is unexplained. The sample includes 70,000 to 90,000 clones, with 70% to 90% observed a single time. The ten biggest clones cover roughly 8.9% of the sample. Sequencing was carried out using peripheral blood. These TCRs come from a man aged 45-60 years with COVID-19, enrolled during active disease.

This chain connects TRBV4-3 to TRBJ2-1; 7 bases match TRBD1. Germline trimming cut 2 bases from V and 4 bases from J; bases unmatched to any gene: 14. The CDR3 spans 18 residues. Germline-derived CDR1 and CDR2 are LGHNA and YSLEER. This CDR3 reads CASSQILLDRLGYNEQFF. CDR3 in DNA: TGCGCCAGCAGCCAAATCCTTTTGGACAGGCTGGGATACAATGAGCAGTTCTTC.

The CDR3 sequence is CASSFSGDSEAFF. CDR3 coding DNA: TGCGCCAGCAGCTTTAGTGGGGACAGTGAAGCTTTCTTT. The chain carries TRBV5-1 and TRBJ1-1, with 7 bases matching TRBD1. The CDR3 sequence is 13 residues long. Per the germline V gene, CDR1 is SGHRS and CDR2 is YFSETQ. Trimming at V came to 2 bases and at J to 7 bases, leaving 5 bases not matched to a gene.

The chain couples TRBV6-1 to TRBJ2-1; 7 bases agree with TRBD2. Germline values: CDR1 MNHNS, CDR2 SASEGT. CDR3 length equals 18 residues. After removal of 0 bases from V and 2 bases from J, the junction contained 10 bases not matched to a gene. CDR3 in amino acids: CASSEARMRGIPYNEQFF. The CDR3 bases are TGTGCCAGCAGTGAAGCTAGGATGCGGGGGATACCCTACAATGAGCAGTTCTTC.

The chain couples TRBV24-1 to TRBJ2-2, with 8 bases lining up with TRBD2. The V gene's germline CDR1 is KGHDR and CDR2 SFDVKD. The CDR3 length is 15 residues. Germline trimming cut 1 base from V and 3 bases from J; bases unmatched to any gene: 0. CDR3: CATSDLAGDTGELFF. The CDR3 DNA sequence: TGTGCCACCAGTGATTTAGCGGGAGACACCGGGGAGCTGTTTTTT.

The CDR3 coding sequence is TGTGCCAGTAGTGGTGGGGGCGACGAGCAGTACTTC. This translates into CASSGGGDEQYF. V gene TRBV19 combines with J gene TRBJ2-7, with D perhaps matching TRBD1 (6 bases). Trimming pared 5 bases from V and 5 bases from J, leaving 10 bases between. CDR1 is LNHDA, CDR2 SQIVND, per germline (reference sequence). The CDR3 runs 12 residues.

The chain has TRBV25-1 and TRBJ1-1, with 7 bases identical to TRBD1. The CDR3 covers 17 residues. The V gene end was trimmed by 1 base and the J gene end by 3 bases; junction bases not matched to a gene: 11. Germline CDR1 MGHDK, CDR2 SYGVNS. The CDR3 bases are TGTGCCAGCAGTGAATCACAGGGGCGAGTCGAGGACACTGAAGCTTTCTTT. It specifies CASSESQGRVEDTEAFF. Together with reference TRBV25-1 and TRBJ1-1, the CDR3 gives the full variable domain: EADIYQTPRYLVIGTGKKITLECSQTMGHDKMYWYQQDPGMELHLIHYSYGVNSTEKGDLSSESTVSRIRTEHFPLTLESARPSHTSQYLCASSESQGRVEDTEAFFGQGTRLTVV.

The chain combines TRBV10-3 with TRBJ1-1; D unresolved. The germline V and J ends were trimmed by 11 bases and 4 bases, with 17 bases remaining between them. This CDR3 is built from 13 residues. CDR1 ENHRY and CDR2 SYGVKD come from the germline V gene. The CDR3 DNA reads TGTGCCGTGCGACGGGGAGAGAGCACTGAAGCTTTCTTT. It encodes CAVRRGESTEAFF.

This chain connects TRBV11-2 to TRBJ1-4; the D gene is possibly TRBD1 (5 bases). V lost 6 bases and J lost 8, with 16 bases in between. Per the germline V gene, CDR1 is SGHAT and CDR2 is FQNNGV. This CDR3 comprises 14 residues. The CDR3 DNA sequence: TGTGCCAGCAGTAACAGGCCACTGCGCGAAAAACTGTTTTTT. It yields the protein CASSNRPLREKLFF. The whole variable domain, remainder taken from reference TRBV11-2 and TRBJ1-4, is EAGVAQSPRYKIIEKRQSVAFWCNPISGHATLYWYQQILGQGPKLLIQFQNNGVVDDSQLPKDRFSAERLKGVDSTLKIQPAKLEDSAVYLCASSNRPLREKLFFGSGTQLSVL.

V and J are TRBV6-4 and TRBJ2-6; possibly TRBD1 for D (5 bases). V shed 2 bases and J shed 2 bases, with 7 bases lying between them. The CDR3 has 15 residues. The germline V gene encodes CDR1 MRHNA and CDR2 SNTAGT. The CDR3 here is CASSDQGTGANVLTF. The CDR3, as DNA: TGTGCCAGCAGTGACCAGGGAACTGGGGCCAACGTCCTGACTTTC.

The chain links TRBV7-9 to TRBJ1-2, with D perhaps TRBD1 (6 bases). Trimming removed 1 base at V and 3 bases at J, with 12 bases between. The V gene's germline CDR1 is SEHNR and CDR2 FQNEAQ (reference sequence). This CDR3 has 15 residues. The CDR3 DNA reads TGTGCCAGCAGCTTAGAGGCAGGGGTTGACTATGGCTACACCTTC. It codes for CASSLEAGVDYGYTF.

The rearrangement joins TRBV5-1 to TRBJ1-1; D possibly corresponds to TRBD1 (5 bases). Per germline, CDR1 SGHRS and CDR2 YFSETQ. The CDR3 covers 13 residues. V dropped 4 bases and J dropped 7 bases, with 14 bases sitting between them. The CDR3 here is CASSPTGDSEAFF. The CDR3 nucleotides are TGCGCCAGCAGCCCTACCGGTGACAGTGAAGCTTTCTTT.

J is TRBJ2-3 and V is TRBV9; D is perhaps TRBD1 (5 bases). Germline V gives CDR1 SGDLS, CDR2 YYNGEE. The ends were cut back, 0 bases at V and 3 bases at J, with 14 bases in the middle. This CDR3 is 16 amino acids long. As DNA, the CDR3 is TGTGCCAGCAGCGTAGGCGCTAGTGGGGCTACAGATACGCAGTATTTT. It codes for CASSVGASGATDTQYF. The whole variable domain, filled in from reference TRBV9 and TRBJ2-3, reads DSGVTQTPKHLITATGQRVTLRCSPRSGDLSVYWYQQSLDQGLQFLIQYYNGEERAKGNILERFSAQQFPDLHSELNLSSLELGDSALYFCASSVGASGATDTQYFGPGTRLTVL.

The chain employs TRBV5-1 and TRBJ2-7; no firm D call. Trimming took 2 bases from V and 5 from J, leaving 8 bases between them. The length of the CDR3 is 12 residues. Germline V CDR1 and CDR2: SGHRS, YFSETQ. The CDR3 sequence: CASSLPSDEQYF. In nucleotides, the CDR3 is TGCGCCAGCAGCTTACCAAGCGACGAGCAGTACTTC.

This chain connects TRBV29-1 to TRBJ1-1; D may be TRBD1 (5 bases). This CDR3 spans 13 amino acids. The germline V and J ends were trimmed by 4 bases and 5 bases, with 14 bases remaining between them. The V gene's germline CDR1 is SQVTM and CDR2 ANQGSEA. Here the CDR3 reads CSVGLIGGTEAFF. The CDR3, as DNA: TGCAGCGTTGGTTTGATCGGGGGGACTGAAGCTTTCTTT.

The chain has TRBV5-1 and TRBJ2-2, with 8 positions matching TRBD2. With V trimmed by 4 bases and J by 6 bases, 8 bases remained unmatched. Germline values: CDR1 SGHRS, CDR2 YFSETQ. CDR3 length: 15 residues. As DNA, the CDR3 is TGCGCCAGCAGCCCCACGACTAGCGTAGCCGGGGAGCTGTTTTTT. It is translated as CASSPTTSVAGELFF.

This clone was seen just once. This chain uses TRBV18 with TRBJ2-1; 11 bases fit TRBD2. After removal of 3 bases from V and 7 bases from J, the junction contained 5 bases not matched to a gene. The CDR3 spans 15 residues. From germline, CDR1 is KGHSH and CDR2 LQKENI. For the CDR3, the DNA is TGTGCCAGCTCACCGATGACTAGCGGGGCAAATGAGCAGTTCTTC. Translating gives CASSPMTSGANEQFF.

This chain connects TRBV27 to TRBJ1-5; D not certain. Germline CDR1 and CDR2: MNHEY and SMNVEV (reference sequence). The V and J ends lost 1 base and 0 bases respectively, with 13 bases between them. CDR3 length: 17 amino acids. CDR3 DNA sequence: TGTGCCAGCAGTTTATGGCGGGGTTTGGGTAGCAATCAGCCCCAGCATTTT. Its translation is CASSLWRGLGSNQPQHF.